The T cell receptor beta chain under discussion was sequenced for a study of cytomegalovirus exposure and HLA in healthy donors. Looking at the study overall: The 100 million to 140 million unique TCR beta sequences, from roughly 170 million T cells, were found by an earlier analysis.

Points from the study as a whole: As a later analysis showed, several of the most significant clusters appeared to be linked to common viral pathogens.

Of note for this clone: Its target is not known.

With 6 bases removed from V and 0 bases from J, the gap between germline ends came to 15 bases. CDR3 length: 15 amino acids. The germline gives CDR1 MDHEN, CDR2 SYDVKM. The primer mix had 60 Vbeta and 13 Jbeta primers. Original methodology: In a later analysis, the count reached 74 million or so unique TCR beta chains, with roughly 12 million shared. Profiling relied on immunoSEQ multiplex PCR, and the TCRdb table lists in-frame clones only, not all of them. That table supplies the V and J calls and clone size; D and trimming were determined from the DNA. The sample has approximately 150,000 clones, about 80% seen once; the top ten hold 5.5% to 7.5%.

Sample: PBMCs. The sequence was collected from a man aged 25-45 years in good health and CMV-seropositive. The chain uses TRBV28 and TRBJ2-7; TRBD2 is a possible D gene (5 bases). Here the CDR3 DNA reads TGTGCCAGCAGCCTTACTGACTACAGCTCCTACGAGCAGTACTTC. This gives the protein CASSLTDYSSYEQYF. Drawing the rest from reference TRBV28 and TRBJ2-7, the complete variable domain is DVKVTQSSRYLVKRTGEKVFLECVQDMDHENMFWYRQDPGLGLRLIYFSYDVKMKEKGDIPEGYSVSREKKERFSLILESASTNQTSMYLCASSLTDYSSYEQYFGPGTRLTVT.